What follows are 14 T cell receptor beta chains derived from one specimen sequenced in a study of blood T cell repertoires in COVID-19. Some clones are missing from TCRdb's copy, which holds only in-frame ones; the method was immunoSEQ multiplex PCR. The sample carries around 300,000 clones, about 82% recorded once. The specimen was peripheral blood. The receptor set was obtained from a woman in her fifties or sixties with active or convalescent COVID-19.

This sequence joins TRBV28 and TRBJ2-7, with a weak D call TRBD1 (5 bases). The germline V and J ends were trimmed by 4 bases and 4 bases, with 8 bases remaining between them. The CDR3 runs 12 residues. CDR1 is MDHEN, CDR2 SYDVKM, per germline. The CDR3 is CASSSRTYEQYF. Here the CDR3 DNA reads TGTGCCAGCAGTTCCCGGACATACGAGCAGTACTTC.

The V gene is TRBV10-3, the J gene TRBJ2-3, with 7 bases identical to TRBD2. The J segment lost 7 bases and the V segment lost 9 bases, leaving 19 bases of the junction unmatched. Germline loops: CDR1 ENHRY, CDR2 SYGVKD. The CDR3 contains 16 residues. The DNA for the CDR3 is TGTGCCATTAGGCCCTCTAGCGCGGGAGTTTTCTATACGCAGTATTTT. This translates into CAIRPSSAGVFYTQYF.

The rearrangement joins TRBV19 to TRBJ2-3, with 7 bases identical to TRBD1. The CDR3 is made up of 16 amino acids. The germline CDR1 and CDR2 sequences are LNHDA and SQIVND (reference sequence). J was trimmed by 2 bases and V by 9 bases; bases with no gene match: 14. The CDR3 loop reads CASGTRQGRNTDTQYF. CDR3 sequence (DNA): TGTGCCAGCGGTACCCGACAGGGACGAAACACAGATACGCAGTATTTT.

This chain connects TRBV19 to TRBJ1-5; D remains unclear. CDR3 length: 14 residues. V was shortened by 8 bases and J by 2 bases, with 13 bases between the two germline ends. CDR1 is LNHDA, CDR2 SQIVND, per germline (reference sequence). CDR3 sequence reads: CASSWRGGNQPQHF. The CDR3 nucleotides read TGTGCCAGTTCATGGCGGGGAGGCAATCAGCCCCAGCATTTT.

J is TRBJ1-3 and V is TRBV11-1; D is ambiguous. This CDR3 contains 14 residues. Germline-derived CDR1 and CDR2 are SGHAT and FQDESV (reference sequence). V shed 3 bases and J shed 4 bases, with 10 bases lying between them. The CDR3 DNA sequence: TGTGCCAGCAGCTTGAGCGGAGGGGGAAACACCATATATTTT. It codes for CASSLSGGGNTIYF.

The chain links TRBV9 to TRBJ2-1; D remains unclear. The V and J ends lost 4 bases and 10 bases respectively, with 12 bases between them. The germline gives CDR1 SGDLS, CDR2 YYNGEE. The CDR3 loop spans 12 amino acids. CDR3 nucleotides: TGTGCCAGCAGCCCCGGTTTGAGGGAGCAGTTCTTC. Its translation: CASSPGLREQFF.

The V gene is TRBV9, the J gene TRBJ2-7; 8 positions match TRBD2. CDR3 length: 15 residues. The V segment lost 0 bases and the J segment 6 bases; nucleotides outside the gene matches: 8. CDR1 and CDR2 (germline): SGDLS, YYNGEE. CDR3 amino acids: CASSVEGTRIGEQYF. The CDR3 nucleotides read TGTGCCAGCAGCGTAGAGGGGACTAGAATAGGCGAGCAGTACTTC.

The count of this clone is one. The chain couples TRBV7-6 to TRBJ2-5; 8 bases align to TRBD2. Germline V gene lookup returns CDR1 SGHVS and CDR2 FNYEAQ. Trimming at V came to 5 bases and at J to 5 bases, leaving 4 bases not matched to a gene. This CDR3 is built from 13 residues. The CDR3 reads CASSPGGGETQYF. As DNA, the CDR3 is TGTGCCAGCAGCCCCGGCGGGGGGGAGACCCAGTACTTC. The full variable domain, in which reference TRBV7-6 and TRBJ2-5 provide the parts outside the CDR3, is GAGVSQSPRYKVTKRGQDVALRCDPISGHVSLYWYRQALGQGPEFLTYFNYEAQQDKSGLPNDRFSAERPEGSISTLTIQRTEQRDSAMYRCASSPGGGETQYFGPGTRLLVL.

This clone showed up just a few times. The chain recombines TRBV6-5 with TRBJ1-2, with D possibly TRBD1 on 6 matching bases. Trimming took off 6 bases at V and 8 bases at J, with 10 bases between the two ends. Looked up from germline, CDR1 is MNHEY and CDR2 is SVGAGI. The CDR3 spans 11 residues. CDR3 sequence: CASRLTGGYTF. In DNA, the CDR3 is TGTGCCAGCAGGTTGACAGGAGGCTACACCTTC.

This rearrangement joins TRBV14 to TRBJ1-4; D is perhaps TRBD1 (6 bases). Germline loops: CDR1 SGHDN, CDR2 FVKESK. V was shortened by 0 bases and J by 10 bases, with 18 bases between the two germline ends. CDR3 length: 16 residues. This chain's CDR3 is CASSQDWGQSGRKLFF. CDR3 nucleotides: TGTGCCAGCAGCCAAGATTGGGGGCAGAGTGGGCGAAAACTGTTTTTT. The whole variable domain, filled in from reference TRBV14 and TRBJ1-4, reads EAGVTQFPSHSVIEKGQTVTLRCDPISGHDNLYWYRRVMGKEIKFLLHFVKESKQDESGMPNNRFLAERTGGTYSTLKVQPAELEDSGVYFCASSQDWGQSGRKLFFGSGTQLSVL.

The chain links TRBV4-1 to TRBJ2-5; D gene unclear. Germline CDR1 and CDR2: MGHRA and YSYEKL. Trimming pared 0 bases from V and 7 bases from J, leaving 15 bases between. CDR3 size: 15 residues. The CDR3 is CASSQDERTSATQYF. The CDR3 coding sequence is TGCGCCAGCAGCCAAGACGAGCGAACCTCGGCGACCCAGTACTTC.

This clone was seen a single time. The V gene is TRBV7-2, the J gene TRBJ2-1; maybe TRBD1 (5 bases). The germline CDR1 and CDR2 sequences are SGHTA and FQGNSA. V shed 4 bases and J shed 5 bases, with 6 bases lying between them. The CDR3 extends over 12 amino acids. CDR3 sequence (DNA): TGTGCCAGCAGCTCGACAGACAATGAGCAGTTCTTC. Translation: CASSSTDNEQFF.

The chain joins TRBV29-1 to TRBJ2-7, with D possibly being TRBD1 (6 bases). Germline CDR1 and CDR2: SQVTM and ANQGSEA. The CDR3 has 11 amino acids. V lost 4 bases and J 4 bases, leaving 8 bases between the germline ends. The CDR3 sequence: CSVVRGYEQYF. The CDR3 DNA is TGCAGCGTTGTCAGGGGTTACGAGCAGTACTTC.

This chain links TRBV5-5 with TRBJ2-1; possibly TRBD2 for D (5 bases). Trimming cost V 7 bases and J 5 bases, with 16 bases left between them. CDR3 length equals 14 residues. Germline CDR1 and CDR2: SGHKS and YYEKEE (reference sequence). The CDR3 spells CASRLGLRNNEQFF. DNA for the CDR3: TGTGCCAGCCGTCTAGGACTGCGGAACAATGAGCAGTTCTTC. The full variable domain, completed using reference TRBV5-5 and TRBJ2-1, is DAGVTQSPTHLIKTRGQQVTLRCSPISGHKSVSWYQQVLGQGPQFIFQYYEKEERGRGNFPDRFSARQFPNYSSELNVNALLLGDSALYLCASRLGLRNNEQFFGPGTRLTVL.